This passage covers 29 T cell receptor beta chains from one sample sequenced in a study of control samples from healthy donors and cancer patients. Here immunoSEQ multiplex PCR was the method, and the copy in TCRdb shows in-frame clones only, minus some. The sample lists some 57,000 clones, 95% to 97% seen once, with about 1.9% in the top ten. Sequencing was carried out using blood. Every receptor here comes from a woman aged 30 to 39 in good health.

The rearrangement uses TRBV10-3 and TRBJ2-2; possibly TRBD1 for D (6 bases). The CDR3 is 14 residues long. Trimming removed 6 bases from V and 2 bases from J, with 10 bases in between. Germline CDR1 reads ENHRY; CDR2 reads SYGVKD. The CDR3 region has the DNA TGTGCCATCAGCCCGGGACACAACACCGGGGAGCTGTTTTTT. Translated, it gives CAISPGHNTGELFF.

J is TRBJ2-7 and V is TRBV28; the match to TRBD1 covers 8 bases. CDR3 length: 14 residues. The germline CDR1 and CDR2 sequences are MDHEN and SYDVKM. Germline trimming cut 10 bases from V and 0 bases from J; bases unmatched to any gene: 8. The CDR3 loop reads CATLVGTGSYEQYF. Here the CDR3 DNA reads TGTGCCACCCTAGTCGGGACAGGCTCCTACGAGCAGTACTTC.

This sequence joins TRBV27 and TRBJ1-5; D unresolved. The ends were cut back, 9 bases at V and 1 base at J, with 4 bases in the middle. Germline-derived CDR1 and CDR2 are MNHEY and SMNVEV (reference sequence). The CDR3 is made up of 11 amino acids. The CDR3 coding sequence is TGTGCCAGAGAGAGCAATCAGCCCCAGCATTTT. Its translation is CARESNQPQHF.

The chain has TRBV29-1 and TRBJ2-5; D is uncertain. Germline V gives CDR1 SQVTM, CDR2 ANQGSEA. The CDR3 extends over 12 amino acids. V was shortened by 3 bases and J by 4 bases, with 9 bases between the two germline ends. CDR3 region: CSVDIGIETQYF. Written as DNA, the CDR3 is TGCAGCGTTGATATAGGGATAGAGACCCAGTACTTC.

This chain connects TRBV12-3 or TRBV12-4 to TRBJ2-7; D remains ambiguous. The CDR3 loop spans 13 amino acids. Deletions cut 1 base from V and 4 bases from J, with 8 bases between. DNA for the CDR3: TGTGCCAGCAGTTTAGGGGCTGGTTACGAGCAGTACTTC. Residues: CASSLGAGYEQYF.

As for this clone: One end of the junction fails to match germline, which may point to a read error. The chain couples TRBV6-5 to TRBJ2-7, with 7 bases aligning to TRBD1. Germline V gene lookup returns CDR1 MNHEY and CDR2 SVGAGI. The CDR3 is 14 residues long. CDR3 DNA sequence: TGTGCCAGCAGACCCGGACAGGTCCCCTACGGGCAGTACTTC. Protein sequence: CASRPGQVPYGQYF.

This sequence joins TRBV5-8 and TRBJ1-5, with 7 bases that match TRBD1. The V and J ends lost 3 bases and 4 bases, in that order; junction bases with no gene match: 7. The germline CDR1 and CDR2 sequences are SGHTS and YDEGEE. This CDR3 region has 15 residues. The chain's CDR3 is CASSWGQRSNQPQHF. The CDR3 region has the DNA TGTGCCAGCAGCTGGGGACAGAGATCAAATCAGCCCCAGCATTTT.

This clone was detected only once. V and J are TRBV5-4 and TRBJ2-3; D gene ambiguous. The germline V and J ends were trimmed by 2 bases and 4 bases, with 11 bases remaining between them. The germline CDR1 and CDR2 sequences are SGHNT and YYREEE (reference sequence). The CDR3 has 14 residues. CDR3 amino acids: CASSFGPIADTQYF. The CDR3, as DNA: TGTGCCAGCAGCTTCGGACCGATTGCAGATACGCAGTATTTT. Based on the CDR3 plus reference TRBV5-4 and TRBJ2-3, the full variable domain is ETGVTQSPTHLIKTRGQQVTLRCSSQSGHNTVSWYQQALGQGPQFIFQYYREEENGRGNFPPRFSGLQFPNYSSELNVNALELDDSALYLCASSFGPIADTQYFGPGTRLTVL.

The chain combines TRBV9 with TRBJ2-1; 7 bases agree with TRBD2. Germline values: CDR1 SGDLS, CDR2 YYNGEE. The CDR3 has 13 residues. The J segment lost 12 bases and the V segment lost 4 bases, leaving 10 bases of the junction unmatched. The CDR3 is CASSPGSGTLQFF. CDR3 nucleotide sequence: TGTGCCAGCAGCCCAGGGAGCGGGACGCTGCAGTTCTTC.

This chain uses TRBV5-1 with TRBJ2-1, with D unclear. Between the trimmed V and J ends, which lost 0 bases and 8 bases, there was a span of 12 bases. CDR1 is SGHRS and CDR2 is YFSETQ in the germline V gene. The CDR3 covers 14 residues. The CDR3 here is CASSLDARYYEQFF. The CDR3 DNA reads as TGCGCCAGCAGCTTGGACGCCCGGTATTATGAGCAGTTCTTC.

As for this clone: The junction and the germline gene differ at one end; a read error may be behind it. J is TRBJ2-1 and V is TRBV30, with 11 bases matching TRBD2. The CDR3 length is 15 residues. Germline V gene sequence: CDR1 GTSNPN, CDR2 SVGIG (reference sequence). CDR3 in DNA: TGTGCCTGGAGAACTAGCGGGGGACTTTACAGTGAGCAGTTCTTC. Translating it yields CAWRTSGGLYSEQFF.

CDR3 DNA: TGTGCCACCAGTGACTCGGACACCCCTGGCAATCAGCCCCAGCATTTT. The encoded protein is CATSDSDTPGNQPQHF. The chain joins TRBV24-1 to TRBJ1-5; maybe TRBD1 (5 bases). Germline-derived CDR1 and CDR2 are KGHDR and SFDVKD. This CDR3 has 16 residues. Trimming left V 4 bases short and J 2 bases short, with 14 bases between.

V usage is TRBV7-9 and J usage is TRBJ2-7, with TRBD2 matching 15 bases. The CDR3 has 16 residues. V dropped 6 bases and J dropped 4; count of bases not matched to a gene: 7. Germline-derived CDR1 and CDR2 are SEHNR and FQNEAQ (reference sequence). CDR3 amino acids: CASRSAGTSGRYEQYF. The CDR3 DNA sequence: TGTGCCAGCAGGTCTGCCGGGACTAGCGGGAGGTACGAGCAGTACTTC.

The V gene is TRBV18, the J gene TRBJ2-1; D not certain. This CDR3 is built from 16 residues. The V and J ends lost 3 bases and 2 bases respectively, with 14 bases between them. The germline gives CDR1 KGHSH, CDR2 LQKENI. The CDR3 loop is CASSPNPGSTYNEQFF. The CDR3 coding sequence is TGTGCCAGCTCACCGAACCCGGGTTCGACCTACAATGAGCAGTTCTTC.

The CDR3 spells CSVQADLTDTQYF. Written as DNA, the CDR3 is TGCAGCGTACAAGCGGACCTCACAGATACGCAGTATTTT. This chain uses TRBV29-1 with TRBJ2-3, with D possibly TRBD2 on 5 matching bases. V shed 6 bases and J shed 2 bases, with 12 bases lying between them. The CDR3 contains 13 residues. CDR1 and CDR2 from the germline V gene are SQVTM and ANQGSEA.

The chain couples TRBV6-1 to TRBJ1-5; 7 bases agree with TRBD1. The CDR3 loop spans 14 amino acids. J gave up 4 bases and V 1 base, and 1 base lay outside the gene matches. The germline gives CDR1 MNHNS, CDR2 SASEGT. This CDR3 reads CASSEGDRNQPQHF. The CDR3 bases are TGTGCCAGCAGTGAAGGGGACAGAAATCAGCCCCAGCATTTT.

This rearrangement joins TRBV10-3 to TRBJ2-7; 9 bases line up with TRBD1. This CDR3 comprises 15 residues. V shed 6 bases and J 0 bases; nucleotides not matched to a gene: 6. Germline V gene sequence: CDR1 ENHRY, CDR2 SYGVKD. The CDR3 region has the DNA TGTGCCATCAGGGGGGGGACAGGGTTCTCCTACGAGCAGTACTTC. It codes for CAIRGGTGFSYEQYF.

The J gene is TRBJ1-6, the V gene TRBV7-3, with D perhaps matching TRBD1 (6 bases). This CDR3 is built from 15 residues. The germline V gene encodes CDR1 SGHTA and CDR2 FQGTGA. Trimming took off 2 bases at V and 5 bases at J, with 10 bases between the two ends. The CDR3 region is CASSLLGQNNSPLHF. For the CDR3, the DNA is TGTGCCAGCAGCTTACTTGGACAGAATAATTCACCCCTCCACTTT. The entire variable domain, with the rest obtained from reference TRBV7-3 and TRBJ1-6, is as follows: GAGVSQTPSNKVTEKGKYVELRCDPISGHTALYWYRQSLGQGPEFLIYFQGTGAADDSGLPNDRFFAVRPEGSVSTLKIQRTERGDSAVYLCASSLLGQNNSPLHFGNGTRLTVT.

This chain connects TRBV2 to TRBJ1-1, with unresolved D. Trimming removed 10 bases from V and 4 bases from J, with 19 bases in between. The CDR3 has 14 residues. Germline V gene data show CDR1 as SNHLY and CDR2 as FYNNEI. In DNA, the CDR3 is TGTGCCACCTGGCTCGGGAAAGAGGGCACTGAAGCTTTCTTT. Its protein product is CATWLGKEGTEAFF.

The chain is built from TRBV30 and TRBJ1-3; TRBD1 agrees at 9 bases. The CDR3 runs 14 residues. Germline CDR1 GTSNPN, CDR2 SVGIG (reference sequence). V was pared by 3 bases and J by 2 bases, with 2 bases of the junction left unmatched. CDR3 protein: CAWRGQGAGNTIYF. Here the CDR3 DNA reads TGTGCCTGGAGGGGACAGGGCGCTGGAAACACCATATATTTT. The complete variable domain, with remaining parts taken from reference TRBV30 and TRBJ1-3, reads SQTIHQWPATLVQPVGSPLSLECTVEGTSNPNLYWYRQAAGRGLQLLFYSVGIGQISSEVPQNLSASRPQDRQFILSSKKLLLSDSGFYLCAWRGQGAGNTIYFGEGSWLTVV.

This clone was recorded once. The chain uses TRBV5-1 and TRBJ2-7; D is ambiguous. Germline V gene data show CDR1 as SGHRS and CDR2 as YFSETQ. This CDR3 is built from 13 residues. V lost 0 bases to trimming and J lost 6 bases, with 10 bases between them. CDR3 protein: CASSLEVRAEQYF. DNA for the CDR3: TGCGCCAGCAGCTTGGAGGTAAGGGCCGAGCAGTACTTC.

V is TRBV7-6 and J is TRBJ2-7; 9 bases are a match to TRBD1. Germline CDR1 and CDR2: SGHVS and FNYEAQ. Losses at the gene ends were 5 bases for V and 3 bases for J; bases not matched to a gene: 11. This CDR3 contains 16 residues. The DNA of the CDR3 is TGTGCCAGCAGCCTAACTCCCCGGGACAGGGACTACGAGCAGTACTTC. Translating it yields CASSLTPRDRDYEQYF.

V usage is TRBV19 and J usage is TRBJ1-5; D is unclear. The germline V gene has CDR1 LNHDA and CDR2 SQIVND (reference sequence). Trimming pared 0 bases from V and 5 bases from J, leaving 5 bases between. The CDR3 has 13 amino acids. CDR3 residues: CASSIEGYQPQHF. CDR3 in DNA: TGTGCCAGTAGTATAGAAGGATATCAGCCCCAGCATTTT.

This chain connects TRBV2 to TRBJ2-1, with a weak D call TRBD2 (5 bases). The CDR3 runs 13 residues. Germline V lookup: CDR1 SNHLY, CDR2 FYNNEI. Deletions cut 3 bases from V and 5 bases from J, with 8 bases between. In nucleotides, the CDR3 is TGTGCCAGCAGTGAGAGGGAGCACAATGAGCAGTTCTTC. Protein product: CASSEREHNEQFF.

This chain joins TRBV18 and TRBJ2-1; no reliable D call. With 3 bases removed from V and 7 bases from J, the gap between germline ends came to 19 bases. The CDR3 spans 16 residues. Germline V gives CDR1 KGHSH, CDR2 LQKENI. CDR3 loop: CASSPEIEVSSNEQFF. The CDR3 region has the DNA TGTGCCAGCTCACCCGAGATCGAGGTGAGCTCAAATGAGCAGTTCTTC.

The chain links TRBV16 to TRBJ1-2; 8 bases agree with TRBD1. Germline V gene sequence: CDR1 KGHSY, CDR2 FQNENV. V was pared by 2 bases and J by 8 bases, with 10 bases of the junction left unmatched. The CDR3 covers 15 residues. CDR3 in DNA: TGTGCCAGCAGCCAAGGGGCGGACAGGGCTGACGGCTACACCTTC. It codes for CASSQGADRADGYTF.

CDR3 loop: CASARGQGDSYEQYF. CDR3 bases: TGTGCCAGCGCCCGCGGACAGGGGGATTCCTACGAGCAGTACTTC. The rearrangement joins TRBV27 to TRBJ2-7; 10 bases are shared with TRBD1. The germline CDR1 and CDR2 sequences are MNHEY and SMNVEV (reference sequence). The length of the CDR3 is 15 residues. V lost 8 bases, J lost 1 base, and 8 bases stayed unmatched.

This clone was seen a single time. In DNA, the CDR3 is TGTGCCAGCAGCTTGGGAGAAAGCTCCTACAATGAGCAGTTCTTC. It encodes CASSLGESSYNEQFF. The chain joins TRBV7-9 to TRBJ2-1; possibly TRBD2 for D (5 bases). V shed 3 bases and J shed 0 bases, with 9 bases lying between them. Germline CDR1 SEHNR, CDR2 FQNEAQ (reference sequence). The CDR3 totals 15 residues.

The chain uses TRBV6-2 or TRBV6-3 and TRBJ1-2; D is unresolved. The CDR3 consists of 12 residues. V lost 3 bases to trimming and J lost 7 bases, with 9 bases between them. Germline V gene data show CDR1 as MNHEY and CDR2 as SVGEGT. This chain's CDR3 is CASSYMGFGYTF. CDR3 nucleotide sequence: TGTGCCAGCAGTTATATGGGTTTTGGCTACACCTTC.